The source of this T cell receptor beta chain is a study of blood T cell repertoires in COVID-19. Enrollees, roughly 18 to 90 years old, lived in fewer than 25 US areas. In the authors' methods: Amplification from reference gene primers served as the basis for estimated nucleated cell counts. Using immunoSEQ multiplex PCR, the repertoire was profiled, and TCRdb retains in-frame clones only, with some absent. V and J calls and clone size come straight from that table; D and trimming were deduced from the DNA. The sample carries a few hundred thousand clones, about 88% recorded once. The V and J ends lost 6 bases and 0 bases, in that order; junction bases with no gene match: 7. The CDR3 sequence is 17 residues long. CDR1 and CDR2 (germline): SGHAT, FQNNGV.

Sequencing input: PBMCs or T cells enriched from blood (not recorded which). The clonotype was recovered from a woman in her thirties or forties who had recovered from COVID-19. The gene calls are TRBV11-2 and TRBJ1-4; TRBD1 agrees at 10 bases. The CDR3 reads CASRPGQGPSTNEKLFF. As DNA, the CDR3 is TGTGCCAGCAGACCGGGACAGGGGCCTTCAACTAATGAAAAACTGTTTTTT.